The TCR beta chain under discussion was sequenced for a study of T-cell memory formation after mild COVID-19 (dated by TCRdb to 2020 to 2022). Turning to the overall study: TCR sequence clusters from the two donors were largely donor specific. T-cell clones expanding and contracting after mild COVID-19 in a couple of donors were tracked by longitudinal TCRalpha and TCRbeta repertoire sequencing. The cohort comprised two young, previously healthy adult volunteers, one female and one male. Findings and caveats that apply to the study as a whole: Contracting CD4+ clones appeared mostly in the CM and EM memory subsets, whereas CD8+ clones were enriched in EMRA. SARS-CoV-2 specificity was not confirmed for the second-wave clones peaking on day 37. The detection of some responding clones in pre-infection memory suggests that pre-existing cross-reactive memory T cells joined the SARS-CoV-2 response. From day 15 to 85, contracting clones showed balanced CD4/CD8 phenotypes, whereas a second wave of clones that expanded from day 15 to 37 leaned towards CD4+. The study covered only two mild cases, and larger cohorts including severe cases with pre-infection samples were considered necessary.

Ficoll-Paque density gradient centrifugation was used to isolate PBMCs. TCRdb lists the instrument as Illumina NovaSeq 6000. TCRalpha and TCRbeta cDNA libraries were built by 5'RACE with constant-segment primers, adding sample barcodes and unique molecular identifiers. RNA was extracted from every sample with Trizol reagent. Amplification of the libraries took two PCR steps, and the second step added a second sample barcode plus Illumina TruSeq adapters. Sequencing of the libraries was done on an Illumina NovaSeq, producing 2 x 150 bp paired-end reads. The authors' analysis ran thus. With migec v1.2.7, reads were demultiplexed and then collapsed into UMI-guided consensus sequences. Using mixcr v2.1.11, UMI consensuses were aligned to TRA and TRB V and J templates and then assembled into clonotypes. Clonotypes were classified as expanded or contracted when called significant by both edgeR and NoisET, with noise models trained on biological replicates. For edgeR calls, the cutoffs were a false discovery rate-adjusted p below 0.01 and a log2 fold-change threshold of 1. As an exploratory analysis of dynamics, PCA with hierarchical clustering was applied to max-normalized trajectories of the 1000 most abundant clonotypes. The CD4 or CD8 phenotype of responding clones was assigned using the separately sequenced CD4+ and CD8+ repertoires. TCRdb itself trimmed the public reads at Q25 with fastp, ran MiXCR and retained productive beta chains. Rows with a matching CDR3 protein are joined into one entry that keeps the most common DNA and genes. The V and J calls reflect TCRdb's pipeline rather than the authors' work. This sample lists 350,000 to 500,000 distinct CDR3 sequences; less than 25% were detected once. The ten most abundant clones make up around 13% of the sample.

This clonotype was counted at least ten times. The antigen this receptor binds is unknown. Base qualities are missing; no much larger clone stands one base away. The germline V gene supplies CDR1 MRHNA and CDR2 SNTAGT. Between the V and J ends, shortened by 6 bases and 0 bases respectively, the junction contains 10 bases. The CDR3 has 14 amino acids, counting the end cysteine and phenylalanine. The read is trimmed to its CDR3 DNA, 42 bases read in frame from base 1. Sequenced input: PBMCs or a T cell subset sorted from them (not recorded which). Rearrangement joined TRBV6-4 to TRBJ2-3; a weak D assignment points to TRBD2 (6 bases agree). This sequence originates from an adult woman who had mild COVID-19 (a few samples of this study predate the infection). The sample titles of this study are shuffled in the database, so cell type and time point are left out; the donor was told from shared clones. The CDR3 has the sequence CASSQGLSTDTQYF. The nucleotides read TGTGCCAGCAGCCAGGGACTTAGCACAGATACGCAGTATTTT.